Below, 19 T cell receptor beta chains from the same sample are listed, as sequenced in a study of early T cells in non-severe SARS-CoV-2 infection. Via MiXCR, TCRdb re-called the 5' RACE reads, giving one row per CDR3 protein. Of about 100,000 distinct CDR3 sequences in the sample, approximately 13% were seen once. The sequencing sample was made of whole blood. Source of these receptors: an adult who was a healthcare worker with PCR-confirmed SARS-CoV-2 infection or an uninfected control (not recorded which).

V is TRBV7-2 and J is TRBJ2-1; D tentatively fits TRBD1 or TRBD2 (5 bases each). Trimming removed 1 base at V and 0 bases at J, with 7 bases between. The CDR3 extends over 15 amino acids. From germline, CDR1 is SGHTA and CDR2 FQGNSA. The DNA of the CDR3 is TGTGCCAGCAGCTTAGGGGGGAACTCCTACAATGAGCAGTTCTTC. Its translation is CASSLGGNSYNEQFF. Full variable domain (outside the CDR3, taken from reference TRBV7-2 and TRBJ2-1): GAGVSQSPSNKVTEKGKDVELRCDPISGHTALYWYRQSLGQGLEFLIYFQGNSAPDKSGLPSDRFSAERTGGSVSTLTIQRTQQEDSAVYLCASSLGGNSYNEQFFGPGTRLTVL.

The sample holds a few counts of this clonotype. CDR3 sequence (DNA): TGCAGCGTAAGACAGGGGAACACTGAAGCTTTCTTT. It encodes CSVRQGNTEAFF. The chain is built from TRBV29-1 and TRBJ1-1; 7 bases align to TRBD1. V lost 6 bases to trimming and J lost 1 base; unmatched junction nucleotides: 2. CDR1 SQVTM and CDR2 ANQGSEA come from the germline V gene. The CDR3 is made up of 12 amino acids.

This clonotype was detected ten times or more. CDR3 region: CASSLDGTTDTQYF. In DNA form, the CDR3 reads TGTGCCAGCAGCTTAGACGGTACCACAGATACGCAGTATTTT. The V and J genes are TRBV7-9 and TRBJ2-3; D not resolved. Germline assignment: CDR1 SEHNR and CDR2 FQNEAQ (reference sequence). Trimming took off 1 base at V and 2 bases at J, with 7 bases between the two ends. This CDR3 is built from 14 residues.

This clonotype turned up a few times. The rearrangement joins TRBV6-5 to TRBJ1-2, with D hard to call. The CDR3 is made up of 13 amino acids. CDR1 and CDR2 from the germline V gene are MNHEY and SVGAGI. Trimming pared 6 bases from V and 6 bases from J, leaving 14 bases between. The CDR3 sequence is CASRAVRIDGYTF. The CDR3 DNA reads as TGTGCCAGCAGGGCCGTCAGGATCGATGGCTACACCTTC.

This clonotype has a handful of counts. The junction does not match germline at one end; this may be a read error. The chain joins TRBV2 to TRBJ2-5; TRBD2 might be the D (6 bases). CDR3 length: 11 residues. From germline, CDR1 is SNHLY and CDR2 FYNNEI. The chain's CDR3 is CASSVELAPSF. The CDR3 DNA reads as TGTGCCAGCAGTGTTGAACTAGCCCCCTCATTC.

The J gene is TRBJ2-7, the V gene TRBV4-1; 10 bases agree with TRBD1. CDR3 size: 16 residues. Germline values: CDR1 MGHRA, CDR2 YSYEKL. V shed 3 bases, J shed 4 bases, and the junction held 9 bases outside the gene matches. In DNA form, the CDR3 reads TGCGCCAGCAGCCAGTTTCCGGGACAGGGGCCATACGAGCAGTACTTC. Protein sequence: CASSQFPGQGPYEQYF.

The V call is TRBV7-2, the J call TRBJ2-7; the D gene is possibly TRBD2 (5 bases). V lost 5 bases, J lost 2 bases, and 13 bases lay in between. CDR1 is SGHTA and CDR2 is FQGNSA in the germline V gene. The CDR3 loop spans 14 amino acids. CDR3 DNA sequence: TGTGCCAGCAGCCGGGCGGGCGGAACCTACGAGCAGTACTTC. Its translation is CASSRAGGTYEQYF.

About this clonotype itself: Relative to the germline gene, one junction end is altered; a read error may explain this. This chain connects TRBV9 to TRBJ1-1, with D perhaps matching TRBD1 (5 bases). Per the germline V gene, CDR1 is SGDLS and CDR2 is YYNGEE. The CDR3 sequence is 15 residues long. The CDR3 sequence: CASSGGTTANTEVFF. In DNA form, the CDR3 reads TGTGCCAGCAGCGGAGGGACGACAGCGAACACTGAAGTTTTCTTT.

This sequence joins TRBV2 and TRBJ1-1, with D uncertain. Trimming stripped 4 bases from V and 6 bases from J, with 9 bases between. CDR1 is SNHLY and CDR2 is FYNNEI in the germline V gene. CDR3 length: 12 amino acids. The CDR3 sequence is CASSVRASEAFF. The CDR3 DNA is TGTGCCAGCAGTGTGAGGGCGTCTGAAGCTTTCTTT.

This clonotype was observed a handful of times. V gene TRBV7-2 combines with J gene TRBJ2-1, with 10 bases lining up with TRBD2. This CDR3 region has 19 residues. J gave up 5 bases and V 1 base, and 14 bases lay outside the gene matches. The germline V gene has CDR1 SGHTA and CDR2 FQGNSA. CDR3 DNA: TGTGCCAGCAGCTTAGGGGCCGGGACTAGCGCCCCGTCTGACAATGAGCAGTTCTTC. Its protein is CASSLGAGTSAPSDNEQFF.

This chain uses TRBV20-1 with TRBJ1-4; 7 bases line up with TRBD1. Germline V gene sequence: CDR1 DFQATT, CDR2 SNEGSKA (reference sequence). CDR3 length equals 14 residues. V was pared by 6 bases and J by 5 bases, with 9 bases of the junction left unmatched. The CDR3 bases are TGCAGTGCCATAGGGCGACAGGGAAATGAAAAACTGTTTTTT. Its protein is CSAIGRQGNEKLFF.

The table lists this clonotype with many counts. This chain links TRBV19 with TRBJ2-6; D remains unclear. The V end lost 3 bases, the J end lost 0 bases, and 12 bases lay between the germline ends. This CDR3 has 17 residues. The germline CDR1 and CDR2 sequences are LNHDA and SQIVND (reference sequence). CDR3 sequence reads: CASSITAYSSGANVLTF. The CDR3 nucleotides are TGTGCCAGTAGTATCACAGCATATTCCTCTGGGGCCAACGTCCTGACTTTC.

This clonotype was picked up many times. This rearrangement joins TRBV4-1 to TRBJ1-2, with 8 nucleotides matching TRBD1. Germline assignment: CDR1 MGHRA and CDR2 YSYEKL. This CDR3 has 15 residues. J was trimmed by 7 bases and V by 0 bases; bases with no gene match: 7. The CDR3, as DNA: TGCGCCAGCAGCCAAGAGTCAGGGGGCGGTTCTGGCTACACCTTC. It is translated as CASSQESGGGSGYTF.

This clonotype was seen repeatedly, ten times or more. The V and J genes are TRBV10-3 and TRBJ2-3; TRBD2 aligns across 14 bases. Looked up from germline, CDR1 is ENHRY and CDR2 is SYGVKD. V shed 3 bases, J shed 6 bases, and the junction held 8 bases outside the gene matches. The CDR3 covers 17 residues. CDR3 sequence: CAISDPPGLAGADTQYF. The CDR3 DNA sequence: TGTGCCATCAGTGATCCCCCGGGACTAGCGGGGGCTGATACGCAGTATTTT.

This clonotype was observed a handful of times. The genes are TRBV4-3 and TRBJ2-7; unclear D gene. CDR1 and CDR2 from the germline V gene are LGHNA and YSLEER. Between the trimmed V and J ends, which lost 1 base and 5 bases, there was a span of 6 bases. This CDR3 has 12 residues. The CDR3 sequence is CASSQVVHEQYF. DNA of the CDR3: TGCGCCAGCAGCCAAGTGGTCCACGAGCAGTACTTC.

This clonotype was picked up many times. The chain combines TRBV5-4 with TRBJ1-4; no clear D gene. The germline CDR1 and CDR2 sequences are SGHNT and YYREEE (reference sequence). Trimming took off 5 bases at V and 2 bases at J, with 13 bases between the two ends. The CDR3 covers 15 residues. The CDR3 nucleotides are TGTGCCAGCAGAATCTGGGGTCAGACTAATGAAAAACTGTTTTTT. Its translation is CASRIWGQTNEKLFF. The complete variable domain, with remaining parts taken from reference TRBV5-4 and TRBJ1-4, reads ETGVTQSPTHLIKTRGQQVTLRCSSQSGHNTVSWYQQALGQGPQFIFQYYREEENGRGNFPPRFSGLQFPNYSSELNVNALELDDSALYLCASRIWGQTNEKLFFGSGTQLSVL.

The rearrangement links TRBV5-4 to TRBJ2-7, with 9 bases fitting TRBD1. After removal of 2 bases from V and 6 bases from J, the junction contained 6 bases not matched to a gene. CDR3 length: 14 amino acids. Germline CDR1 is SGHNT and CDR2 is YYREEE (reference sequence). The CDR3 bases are TGTGCCAGCAGCTTTGGAGACAGGGGGAGCGAGCAGTACTTC. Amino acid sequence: CASSFGDRGSEQYF.

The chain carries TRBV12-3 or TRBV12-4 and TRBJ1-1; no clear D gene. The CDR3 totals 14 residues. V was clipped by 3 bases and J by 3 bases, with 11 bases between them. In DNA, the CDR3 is TGTGCCAGCAGTTTGAGAGTCACGGACACTGAAGCTTTCTTT. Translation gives CASSLRVTDTEAFF.

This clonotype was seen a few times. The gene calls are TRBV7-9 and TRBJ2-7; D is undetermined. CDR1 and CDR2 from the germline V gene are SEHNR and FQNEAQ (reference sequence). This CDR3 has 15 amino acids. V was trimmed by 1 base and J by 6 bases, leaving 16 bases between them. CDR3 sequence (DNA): TGTGCCAGCAGCTTAGGACCAACGGACCTCTCCGAGCAGTACTTC. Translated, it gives CASSLGPTDLSEQYF.